This section outlines one TCR beta chain sequence together with its context. The antigen is undetermined. Gene names follow the mouse nomenclature. With the read ending 4 residues before the CDR3 end, the germline J gene is used to fill in that end. This entry belongs to a study of CD8+ T cells in alopecia areata. Overall study: C3H/HeJ donors with spontaneous alopecia, roughly 6-13 months old, supplied skin grafts to roughly 6-10-week-old female C3H/HeJ mice.

Study results and limitations: Scalp samples also yield sequences of resident alphabeta T cells from normal skin. Possibly because of HLA-related factors, TCR sharing was less clear across patients than in mice. Scalp lesions, especially in alopecia totalis/universalis, had higher clonality than normal scalp.

V was clipped by 2 bases and J by 0 bases, with 8 bases between them. Germline-derived CDR1 and CDR2 are FNHDT and SITEND (reference sequence). This CDR3 has 15 residues. Reverse transcribed after extraction, RNA yielded cDNA as the sequencing template. Here immunoSEQ multiplex PCR was the method, and the copy in TCRdb shows in-frame clones only, minus some. The specimen has more than 90,000 clones, none found just once. This receptor was obtained from a C3H/HeJ mouse with alopecia areata. MHC haplotype: H2-k. The chain employs TRBV19 and TRBJ2-2, with D tentatively TRBD1 (5 bases). Sequenced material: lesional skin. The CDR3 DNA, read in part, is TGTGCCAGCAGTATTGGACAAACAAACACCGGG. It codes for CASSIGQTNTG. The complete CDR3 sequence is CASSIGQTNTGQLYF.